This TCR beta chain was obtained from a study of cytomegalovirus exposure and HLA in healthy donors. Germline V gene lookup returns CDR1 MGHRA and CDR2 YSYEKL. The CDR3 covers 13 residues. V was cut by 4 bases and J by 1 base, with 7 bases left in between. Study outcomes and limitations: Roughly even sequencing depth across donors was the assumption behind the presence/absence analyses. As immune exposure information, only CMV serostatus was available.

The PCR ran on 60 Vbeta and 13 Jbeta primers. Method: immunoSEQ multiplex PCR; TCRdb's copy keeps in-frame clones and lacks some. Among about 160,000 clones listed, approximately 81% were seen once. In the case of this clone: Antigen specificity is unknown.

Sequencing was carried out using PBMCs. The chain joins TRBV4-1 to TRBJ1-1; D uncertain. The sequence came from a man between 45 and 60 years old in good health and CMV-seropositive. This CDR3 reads CASSPRSNTEAFF. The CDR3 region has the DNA TGCGCCAGCAGCCCCCGGTCGAACACTGAAGCTTTCTTT.